The 5 T cell receptor beta chains below were found in one sample sequenced in a study of shared clonotypes between healthy human individuals. The assay was immunoSEQ multiplex PCR, and TCRdb's table has in-frame clones only and misses some. Here the sample spans around 2.5 million clones, approximately 94% being singletons. The sample consisted of naive CD4+ T cells from PBMCs. Stated subset: CD45RA+ positively selected. The receptor set was obtained from a man younger than 30 in good health. Some clones in this sample may be carry-over from other donors' samples.

The chain carries TRBV27 and TRBJ2-1; TRBD2 matches at 12 bases. CDR1 is MNHEY and CDR2 is SMNVEV in the germline V gene (reference sequence). Germline trimming cut 5 bases from V and 15 bases from J; bases unmatched to any gene: 14. This CDR3 region has 15 residues. CDR3 DNA sequence: TGTGCCAGCAGTCCGAGGACTAGCGGGACCCTAAAGGGGTTCTTC. Translated, it gives CASSPRTSGTLKGFF.

This clone appeared once. J is TRBJ2-1 and V is TRBV7-3; 10 bases are shared with TRBD2. CDR1 and CDR2 from the germline V gene are SGHTA and FQGTGA. The CDR3 runs 17 residues. The J segment lost 7 bases and the V segment lost 5 bases, leaving 14 bases of the junction unmatched. CDR3 bases: TGTGCCAGCAGCCCCTCACTAGCGGGATTGAGCGGTAATGAGCAGTTCTTC. Its translation: CASSPSLAGLSGNEQFF. Full variable domain (remainder filled in from reference TRBV7-3 and TRBJ2-1): GAGVSQTPSNKVTEKGKYVELRCDPISGHTALYWYRQSLGQGPEFLIYFQGTGAADDSGLPNDRFFAVRPEGSVSTLKIQRTERGDSAVYLCASSPSLAGLSGNEQFFGPGTRLTVL.

The V gene is TRBV7-8, the J gene TRBJ1-2; no reliable D call. V was cut by 0 bases and J by 5 bases, with 13 bases left in between. The germline gives CDR1 SGHVS, CDR2 FQNEAQ. This CDR3 has 15 residues. CDR3 amino acids: CASSLAIRLSYGYTF. The CDR3 region has the DNA TGTGCCAGCAGCTTAGCGATACGCTTGTCTTATGGCTACACCTTC.

This rearrangement joins TRBV14 to TRBJ2-1; 12 nucleotides match TRBD2. The CDR3 consists of 21 residues. V shed 4 bases and J 0 bases; nucleotides not matched to a gene: 16. Looked up from germline, CDR1 is SGHDN and CDR2 is FVKESK. The CDR3 sequence: CASSPLPGRTSGISSYNEQFF. CDR3 in DNA: TGTGCCAGCAGCCCGCTTCCCGGGAGGACTAGCGGGATTAGCTCCTACAATGAGCAGTTCTTC.

This clone showed up just a few times. The chain links TRBV7-2 to TRBJ2-7, with 8 positions matching TRBD2. CDR3 length equals 13 residues. With V trimmed by 5 bases and J by 6 bases, 6 bases remained unmatched. The germline V gene has CDR1 SGHTA and CDR2 FQGNSA. CDR3 DNA: TGTGCCAGCAGCCGGTTAAGCGGGAGCGAGCAGTACTTC. It encodes CASSRLSGSEQYF. The variable domain in full, completed from reference TRBV7-2 and TRBJ2-7, reads GAGVSQSPSNKVTEKGKDVELRCDPISGHTALYWYRQSLGQGLEFLIYFQGNSAPDKSGLPSDRFSAERTGGSVSTLTIQRTQQEDSAVYLCASSRLSGSEQYFGPGTRLTVT.